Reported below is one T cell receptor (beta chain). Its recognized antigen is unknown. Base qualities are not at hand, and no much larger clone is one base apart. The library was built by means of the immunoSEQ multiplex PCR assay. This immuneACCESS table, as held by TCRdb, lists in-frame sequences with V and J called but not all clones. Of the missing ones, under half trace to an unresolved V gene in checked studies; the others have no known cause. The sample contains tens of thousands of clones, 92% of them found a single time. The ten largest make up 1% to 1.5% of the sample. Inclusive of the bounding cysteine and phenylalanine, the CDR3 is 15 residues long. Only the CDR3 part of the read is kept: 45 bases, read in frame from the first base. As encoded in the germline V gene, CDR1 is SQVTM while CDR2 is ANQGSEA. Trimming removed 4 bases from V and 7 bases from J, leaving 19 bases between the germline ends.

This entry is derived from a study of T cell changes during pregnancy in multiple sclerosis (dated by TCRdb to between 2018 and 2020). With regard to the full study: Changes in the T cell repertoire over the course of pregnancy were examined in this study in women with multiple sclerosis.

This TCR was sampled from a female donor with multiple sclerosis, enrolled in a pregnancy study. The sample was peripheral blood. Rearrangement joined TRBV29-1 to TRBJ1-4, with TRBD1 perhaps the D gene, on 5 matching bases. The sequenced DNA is TGCAGCGTTGGTCAGGACTATTCCCAGGGTGAAAAACTGTTTTTT. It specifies CSVGQDYSQGEKLFF.